These 6 T cell receptor beta chains came from one sample sequenced in a study of long-term antiretroviral therapy in people with HIV. Researchers report immunoSEQ v3.0 was run at survey level. Clones were read by immunoSEQ multiplex PCR, and TCRdb kept only the in-frame ones, dropping some. The sample holds about 28,000 clones, roughly 87% seen once. The source was unsorted PBMCs, collected 2 years after starting antiretroviral therapy. The receptors come from a man aged 45-65 years with HIV.

The V gene is TRBV27, the J gene TRBJ2-5; D gene unclear. CDR3 length: 13 amino acids. With 0 bases removed from V and 2 bases from J, the gap between germline ends came to 4 bases. The germline CDR1 and CDR2 sequences are MNHEY and SMNVEV (reference sequence). CDR3 protein: CASSLSEQETQYF. The DNA of the CDR3 is TGTGCCAGCAGTTTATCTGAACAAGAGACCCAGTACTTC.

V is TRBV7-9 and J is TRBJ2-1; 9 nucleotides agree with TRBD1. Unmatched junction bases numbered 10, after V lost 4 bases and J lost 12 bases. Germline CDR1 SEHNR, CDR2 FQNEAQ (reference sequence). The CDR3 sequence is 14 residues long. The CDR3, as DNA: TGTGCCAGCAGCTCCTCCCGGGACAGGGTTGTGCAGTTCTTC. It specifies CASSSSRDRVVQFF.

The chain is built from TRBV27 and TRBJ2-6; 7 bases line up with TRBD1. The trim removed 0 bases at V and 0 bases at J, leaving 11 bases unmatched. CDR3 length equals 20 residues. The germline V gene encodes CDR1 MNHEY and CDR2 SMNVEV (reference sequence). The CDR3 here is CASSLSVVRDRSSGANVLTF. The CDR3 coding sequence is TGTGCCAGCAGTTTATCAGTTGTCCGGGACAGAAGCTCTGGGGCCAACGTCCTGACTTTC.

The chain has TRBV30 and TRBJ1-1; D may be TRBD1 (5 bases). The CDR3 runs to 13 residues. The germline CDR1 and CDR2 sequences are GTSNPN and SVGIG (reference sequence). The ends were cut back, 3 bases at V and 5 bases at J, with 13 bases in the middle. CDR3 coding DNA: TGTGCCTGGAGGAGGGACTCGGGAACTGAAGCTTTCTTT. It is translated as CAWRRDSGTEAFF.

The chain couples TRBV5-4 to TRBJ1-6; weak D call: TRBD1 (5 bases). Per germline, CDR1 SGHNT and CDR2 YYREEE (reference sequence). V was clipped by 0 bases and J by 7 bases, with 11 bases between them. The CDR3 length is 15 residues. The CDR3 loop is CASSLAGGNNSPLHF. CDR3 nucleotide sequence: TGTGCCAGCAGCTTGGCGGGGGGGAACAATTCACCCCTCCACTTT.

The V call is TRBV7-2, the J call TRBJ2-3, with 9 bases lining up with TRBD2. V shed 1 base, J shed 6 bases, and the junction held 5 bases outside the gene matches. This CDR3 has 15 amino acids. Germline CDR1 SGHTA, CDR2 FQGNSA. For the CDR3, the DNA is TGTGCCAGCAGCTTAGGTAGCGGGGGCCTGGATACGCAGTATTTT. As protein: CASSLGSGGLDTQYF.